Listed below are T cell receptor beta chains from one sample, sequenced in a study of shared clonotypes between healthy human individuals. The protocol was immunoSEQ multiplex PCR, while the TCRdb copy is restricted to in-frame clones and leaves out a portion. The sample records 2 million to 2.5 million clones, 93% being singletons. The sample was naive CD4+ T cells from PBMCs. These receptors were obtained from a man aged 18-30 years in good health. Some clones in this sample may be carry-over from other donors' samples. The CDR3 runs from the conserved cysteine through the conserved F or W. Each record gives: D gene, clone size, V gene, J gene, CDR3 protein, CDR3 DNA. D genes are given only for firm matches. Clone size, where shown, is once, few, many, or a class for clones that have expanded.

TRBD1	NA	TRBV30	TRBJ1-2	CAGEQGTNYGYTF	TGTGCCGGGGAACAGGGGACTAACTATGGCTACACCTTC
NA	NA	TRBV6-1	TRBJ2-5	CASRRSRGLETQYF	TGTGCCAGCCGCCGGAGTAGGGGTCTGGAGACCCAGTACTTC
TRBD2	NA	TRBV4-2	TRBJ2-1	CASSQEGLAGVSEQFF	TGTGCCAGCAGCCAGGAGGGACTAGCGGGAGTATCGGAGCAGTTCTTC
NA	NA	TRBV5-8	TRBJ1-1	CASSLVYNSLNTEAFF	TGTGCCAGCAGCTTGGTTTATAACAGCTTGAACACTGAAGCTTTCTTT
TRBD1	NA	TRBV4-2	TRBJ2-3	CASSQGQANTDTQYF	TGTGCCAGCAGCCAGGGACAGGCGAACACAGATACGCAGTATTTT
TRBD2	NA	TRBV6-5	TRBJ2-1	CASRRGLAGDEQFF	TGTGCCAGCAGACGTGGACTAGCGGGAGACGAGCAGTTCTTC
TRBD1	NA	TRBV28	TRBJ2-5	CASSPQTGAGFKTQYF	TGTGCCAGCAGTCCCCAGACAGGGGCGGGGTTCAAGACCCAGTACTTC
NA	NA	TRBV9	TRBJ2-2	CASSLRVTGELFF	TGTGCCAGCAGCCTCCGTGTCACCGGGGAGCTGTTTTTT
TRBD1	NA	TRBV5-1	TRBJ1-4	CASSREGDRGNEKLFF	TGCGCCAGCAGCAGGGAAGGGGACAGGGGTAATGAAAAACTGTTTTTT
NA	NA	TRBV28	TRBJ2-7	CASLPSISYEQYF	TGTGCCAGCTTACCCTCTATCAGCTACGAGCAGTACTTC
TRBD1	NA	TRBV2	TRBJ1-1	CASRRQGVNTEAFF	TGTGCCAGCAGGAGACAGGGGGTGAACACTGAAGCTTTCTTT
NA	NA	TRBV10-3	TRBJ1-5	CAISESTRERQPQHF	TGTGCCATCAGTGAGTCGACCAGGGAACGACAGCCCCAGCATTTT
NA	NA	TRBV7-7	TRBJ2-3	CASSGAPTDTQYF	TGTGCCAGCTCAGGGGCCCCCACAGATACGCAGTATTTT
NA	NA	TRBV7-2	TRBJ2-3	CASSLVGSTDTQYF	TGTGCCAGCAGCTTAGTTGGTAGCACAGATACGCAGTATTTT
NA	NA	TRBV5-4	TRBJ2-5	CASSLGGRQETQYF	TGTGCCAGCAGCTTGGGGGGGAGACAAGAGACCCAGTACTTC
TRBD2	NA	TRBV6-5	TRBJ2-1	CASRVRGTSNEQFF	TGTGCCAGCAGGGTCCGGGGGACTAGCAATGAGCAGTTCTTC
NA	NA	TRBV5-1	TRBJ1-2	CASSREDPGYGYTF	TGCGCCAGCAGCCGGGAGGACCCTGGATATGGCTACACCTTC
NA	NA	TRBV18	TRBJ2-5	CASSPGRIQETQYF	TGTGCCAGCTCACCAGGACGGATCCAAGAGACCCAGTACTTC
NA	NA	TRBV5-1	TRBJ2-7	CASTPGPGYEQYF	TGCGCCAGCACCCCCGGGCCGGGGTACGAGCAGTACTTC
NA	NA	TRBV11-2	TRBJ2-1	CASSLWPRDSTYNEQFF	TGTGCCAGCAGCTTGTGGCCGCGGGACAGCACCTACAATGAGCAGTTCTTC
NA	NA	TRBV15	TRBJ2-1	CATSRDKGPQFF	TGTGCCACCAGCAGAGATAAGGGACCCCAGTTCTTC
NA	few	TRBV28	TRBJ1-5	CASTLTSGTYQPQHF	TGTGCCAGCACTTTGACGTCGGGCACTTATCAGCCCCAGCATTTT
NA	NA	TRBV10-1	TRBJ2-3	CASSESVDTQYF	TGCGCCAGCAGTGAGTCGGTTGATACGCAGTATTTT
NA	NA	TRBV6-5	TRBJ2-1	CASSYSRPGSGPQEFF	TGTGCCAGCAGTTACTCGAGGCCGGGGTCAGGCCCCCAGGAGTTCTTC
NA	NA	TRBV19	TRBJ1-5	CASSGGRDQPQHF	TGTGCCAGTAGCGGAGGCCGGGACCAGCCCCAGCATTTT
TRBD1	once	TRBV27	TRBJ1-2	CASSPLTGAGYTF	TGTGCCAGCAGTCCGTTGACAGGGGCCGGCTACACCTTC
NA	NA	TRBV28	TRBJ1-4	CASSSSINEKLFF	TGTGCCAGCAGTTCCTCCATTAATGAAAAACTGTTTTTT
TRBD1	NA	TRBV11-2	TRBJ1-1	CASSFRGRNTEAFF	TGTGCCAGCAGCTTCAGGGGGAGAAACACTGAAGCTTTCTTT
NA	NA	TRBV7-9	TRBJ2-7	CASSLGTAMYF	TGTGCCAGCAGCCTTGGGACGGCCATGTACTTC
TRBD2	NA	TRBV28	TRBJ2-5	CASSLGGRGETQYF	TGTGCCAGCAGTTTAGGTGGGCGGGGGGAGACCCAGTACTTC
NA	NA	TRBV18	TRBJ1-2	CASSPGDGGYTF	TGTGCCAGCTCACCTGGGGACGGTGGCTACACCTTC
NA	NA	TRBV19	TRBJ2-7	CASSIRFDYEQYF	TGTGCCAGTAGTATTCGCTTCGACTACGAGCAGTACTTC